This TCR beta chain came from a study of cytomegalovirus exposure and HLA in healthy donors. Study-wide findings and caveats: The likely origin of a cluster of highly shared sequence variants was a sequencing artifact. Per published accounts, TCR beta sequences correctly predicted the HLA-A and HLA-B alleles of most subjects. Later on, a genetic analysis was performed. It linked a missense variant in DCLRE1C with V- and J-gene trimming of TCR beta. A few CMV-associated chains were confirmed in vitro to be specific for CMV antigens.

In the PCR, 60 Vbeta and 13 Jbeta primers were used. Assay: immunoSEQ multiplex PCR; the TCRdb copy retains only in-frame clones and omits some. The repertoire has approximately 170,000 clones, 60% to 85% of them found once; the top ten carry around 7%. Trimming took 4 bases from V and 1 from J, leaving 7 bases between them. Germline loops: CDR1 SNHLY, CDR2 FYNNEI. The CDR3 loop spans 13 amino acids. This clone has a handful of counts. Its specificity is unknown. The chain carries TRBV2 and TRBJ1-2; possibly TRBD1 for D (5 bases). The sequence derives from a woman aged 40 to 50 in good health and CMV-seropositive. Specimen: PBMCs. The CDR3 DNA reads TGTGCCAGCAGTGGACAGCTTAACTATGGCTACACCTTC. This sequence encodes CASSGQLNYGYTF.